Sequencing of this TCR beta chain was carried out in a study of regulatory T cells in long-lasting Graves disease. Study background: Antithyroid drugs had been taken by newly diagnosed Graves' patients for under 3 months.

This clonotype was seen ten or more times. Its cognate antigen is unknown. Study-wide findings and caveats: Newly diagnosed disease favored TRBV20-1 and TRBJ2-1 over persistent disease.

As to time point: newly diagnosed GD, antithyroid drugs for less than 3 months. PBMCs were the source of the RNA used for TCR sequencing. From germline, CDR1 is LNHDA and CDR2 SQIVND (reference sequence). CDR3 length: 13 amino acids. V was pared by 6 bases and J by 4 bases, with 10 bases between. To make TCR beta libraries, researchers used iRepertoire HTBI primers and Arm-PCR of CDR3 regions. Study processing details: Looking across samples, the authors found roughly 58 TRBV and 13 to 15 TRBJ segments. In TCRdb, the multiplex PCR reads were re-called with MiXCR into one record per CDR3 protein. The V and J calls and clone size are TCRdb's, not the authors'. The profile shows around 400,000 distinct CDR3 sequences, roughly 16% of them singletons.

The sequenced sample was peripheral blood mononuclear cells (PBMCs), obtained at new diagnosis, from a patient treated with antithyroid drugs. The sequence was collected from a female donor with Graves disease. The chain joins TRBV19 to TRBJ1-3; D is unresolved. CDR3 sequence (DNA): TGTGCCAGTAGGTACGAAGCAGGAAACACCATATATTTT. Its translation is CASRYEAGNTIYF.